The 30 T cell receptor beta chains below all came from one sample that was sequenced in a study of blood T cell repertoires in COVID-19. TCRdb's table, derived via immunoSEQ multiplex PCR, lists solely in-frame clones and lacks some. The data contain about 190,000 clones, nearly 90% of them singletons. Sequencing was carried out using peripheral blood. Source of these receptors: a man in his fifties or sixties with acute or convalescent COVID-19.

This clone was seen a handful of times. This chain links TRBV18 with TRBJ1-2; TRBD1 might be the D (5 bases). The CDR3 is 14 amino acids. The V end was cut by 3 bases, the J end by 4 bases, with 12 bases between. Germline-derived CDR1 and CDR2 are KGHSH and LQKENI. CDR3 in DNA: TGTGCCAGCTCACCCACGGCAGGGCCCTATGGCTACACCTTC. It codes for CASSPTAGPYGYTF.

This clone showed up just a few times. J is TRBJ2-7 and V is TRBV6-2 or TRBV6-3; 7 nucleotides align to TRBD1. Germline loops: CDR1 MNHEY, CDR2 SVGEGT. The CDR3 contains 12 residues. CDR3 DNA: TGTGCCAGCAGTGCGCTGACAGGGAAAAGGCACGTC. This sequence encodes CASSALTGKRHV.

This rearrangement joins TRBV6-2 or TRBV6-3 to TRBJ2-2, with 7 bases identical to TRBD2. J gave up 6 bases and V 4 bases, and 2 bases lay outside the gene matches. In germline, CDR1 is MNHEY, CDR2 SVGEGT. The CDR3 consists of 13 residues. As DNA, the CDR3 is TGTGCCAGCAGTTTTGGGGGGGCCGGGGAGCTGTTTTTT. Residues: CASSFGGAGELFF.

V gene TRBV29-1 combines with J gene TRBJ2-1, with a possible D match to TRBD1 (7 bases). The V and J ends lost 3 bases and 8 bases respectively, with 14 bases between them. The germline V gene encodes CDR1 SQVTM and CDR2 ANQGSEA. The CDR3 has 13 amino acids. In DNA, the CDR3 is TGCAGCGTTGACAGGGGGGAGGTAGATGAGCAGTTCTTC. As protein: CSVDRGEVDEQFF.

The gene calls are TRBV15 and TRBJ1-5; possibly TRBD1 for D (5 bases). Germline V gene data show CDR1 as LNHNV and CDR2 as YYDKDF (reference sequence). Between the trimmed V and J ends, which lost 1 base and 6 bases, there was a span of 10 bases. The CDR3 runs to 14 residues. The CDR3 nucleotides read TGTGCCACCAGCAGAGGTGGGGGGAGTCAGCCCCAGCATTTT. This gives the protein CATSRGGGSQPQHF.

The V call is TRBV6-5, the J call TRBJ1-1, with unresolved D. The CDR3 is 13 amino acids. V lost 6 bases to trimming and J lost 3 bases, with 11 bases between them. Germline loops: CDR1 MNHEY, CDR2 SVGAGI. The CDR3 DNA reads TGTGCCAGCAGCCGGGAGCGGGACACTGAAGCTTTCTTT. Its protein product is CASSRERDTEAFF.

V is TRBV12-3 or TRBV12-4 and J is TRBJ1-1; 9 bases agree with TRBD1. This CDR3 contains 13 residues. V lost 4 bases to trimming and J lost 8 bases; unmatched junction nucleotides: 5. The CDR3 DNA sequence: TGTGCCAGCAGTTGGGGGACAGGGAACGAAGCTTTCTTT. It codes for CASSWGTGNEAFF.

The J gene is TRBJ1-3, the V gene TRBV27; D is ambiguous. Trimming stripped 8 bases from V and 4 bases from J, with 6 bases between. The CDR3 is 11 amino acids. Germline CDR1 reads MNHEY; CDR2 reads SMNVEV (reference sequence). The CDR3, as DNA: TGTGCCAGCGGCCTCGGAAACACCATATATTTT. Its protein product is CASGLGNTIYF.

CDR3 sequence reads: CASSELRVDSNQPQHF. The CDR3 DNA reads TGTGCCAGCAGTGAGCTGAGGGTCGATAGCAATCAGCCCCAGCATTTT. This sequence joins TRBV6-1 and TRBJ1-5; no reliable D call. Germline V lookup: CDR1 MNHNS, CDR2 SASEGT. The CDR3 loop spans 16 amino acids. V lost 3 bases, J lost 0 bases, and 12 bases lay in between.

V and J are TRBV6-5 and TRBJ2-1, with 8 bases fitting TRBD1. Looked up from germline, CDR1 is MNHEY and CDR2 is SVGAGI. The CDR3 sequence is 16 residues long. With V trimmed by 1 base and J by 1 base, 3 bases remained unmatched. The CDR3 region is CASSYLQGGSYNEQFF. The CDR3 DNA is TGTGCCAGCAGTTACTTACAGGGGGGTTCCTACAATGAGCAGTTCTTC.

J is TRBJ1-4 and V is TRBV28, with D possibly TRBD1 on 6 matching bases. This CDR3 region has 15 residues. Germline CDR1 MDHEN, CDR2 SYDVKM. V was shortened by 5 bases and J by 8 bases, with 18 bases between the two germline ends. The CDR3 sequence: CASSPGWGLGEKLFF. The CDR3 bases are TGTGCCAGCAGTCCCGGGTGGGGGCTAGGAGAAAAACTGTTTTTT.

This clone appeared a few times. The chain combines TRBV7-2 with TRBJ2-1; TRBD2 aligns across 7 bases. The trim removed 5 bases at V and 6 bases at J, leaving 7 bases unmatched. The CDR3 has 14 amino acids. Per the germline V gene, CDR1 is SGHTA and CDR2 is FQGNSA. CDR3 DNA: TGTGCCAGCAGCCTAGGCGGGAGCCTCAATGAGCAGTTCTTC. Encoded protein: CASSLGGSLNEQFF.

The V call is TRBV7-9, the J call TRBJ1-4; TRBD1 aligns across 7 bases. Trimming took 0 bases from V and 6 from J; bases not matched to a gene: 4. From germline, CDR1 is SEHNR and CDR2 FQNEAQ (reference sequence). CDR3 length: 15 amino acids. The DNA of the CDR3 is TGTGCCAGCAGCTTAGCCACAGGGGCCTATGAAAAACTGTTTTTT. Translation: CASSLATGAYEKLFF.

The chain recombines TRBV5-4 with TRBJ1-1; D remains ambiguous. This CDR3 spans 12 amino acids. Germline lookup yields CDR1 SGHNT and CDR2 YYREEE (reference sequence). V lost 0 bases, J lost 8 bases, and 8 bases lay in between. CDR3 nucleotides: TGTGCCAGCAGCTTGGAGGGAGTGGAAGCTTTCTTT. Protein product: CASSLEGVEAFF.

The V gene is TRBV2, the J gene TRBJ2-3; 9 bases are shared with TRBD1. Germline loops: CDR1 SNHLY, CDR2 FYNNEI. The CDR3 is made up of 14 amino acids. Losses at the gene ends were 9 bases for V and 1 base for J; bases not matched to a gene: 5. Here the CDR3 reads CARGTGGGTDTQYF. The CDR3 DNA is TGTGCCAGAGGAACAGGGGGCGGCACAGATACGCAGTATTTT. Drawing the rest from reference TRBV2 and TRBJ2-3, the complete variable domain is EPEVTQTPSHQVTQMGQEVILRCVPISNHLYFYWYRQILGQKVEFLVSFYNNEISEKSEIFDDQFSVERPDGSNFTLKIRSTKLEDSAMYFCARGTGGGTDTQYFGPGTRLTVL.

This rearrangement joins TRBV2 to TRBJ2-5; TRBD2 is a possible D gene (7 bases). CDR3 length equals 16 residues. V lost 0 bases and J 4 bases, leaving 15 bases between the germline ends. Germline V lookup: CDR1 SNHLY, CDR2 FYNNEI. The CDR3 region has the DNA TGTGCCAGCAGTGAAGCGCTGGGGGGGGCTGGAGAGACCCAGTACTTC. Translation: CASSEALGGAGETQYF.

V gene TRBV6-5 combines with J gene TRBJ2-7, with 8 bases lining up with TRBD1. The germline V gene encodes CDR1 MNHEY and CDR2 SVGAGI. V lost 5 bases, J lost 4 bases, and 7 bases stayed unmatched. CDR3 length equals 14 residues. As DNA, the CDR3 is TGTGCCAGCAGTACTGACAGGGGCCCTTACGAGCAGTACTTC. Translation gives CASSTDRGPYEQYF.

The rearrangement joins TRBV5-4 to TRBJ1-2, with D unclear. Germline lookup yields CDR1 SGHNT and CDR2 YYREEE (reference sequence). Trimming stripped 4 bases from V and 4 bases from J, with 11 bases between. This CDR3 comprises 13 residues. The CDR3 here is CASSTEEFYGYTF. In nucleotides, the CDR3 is TGTGCCAGCAGCACTGAAGAGTTCTATGGCTACACCTTC.

CDR3 residues: CASSQEGSGRALAYEQFF. CDR3 DNA sequence: TGCGCCAGCAGCCAAGAGGGCAGCGGGAGGGCCCTTGCCTATGAGCAGTTCTTC. The rearrangement uses TRBV4-1 and TRBJ2-1; the match to TRBD2 covers 10 bases. The ends lost 0 bases at V and 8 bases at J; junction bases unmatched: 13. Looked up from germline, CDR1 is MGHRA and CDR2 is YSYEKL. The CDR3 is 18 amino acids.

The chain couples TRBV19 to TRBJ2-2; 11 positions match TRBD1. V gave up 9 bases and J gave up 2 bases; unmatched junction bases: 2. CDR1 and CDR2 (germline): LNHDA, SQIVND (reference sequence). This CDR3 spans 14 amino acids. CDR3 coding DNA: TGTGCCAGCCGGACAGGGGGCAACACCGGGGAGCTGTTTTTT. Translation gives CASRTGGNTGELFF. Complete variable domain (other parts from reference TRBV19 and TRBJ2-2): DGGITQSPKYLFRKEGQNVTLSCEQNLNHDAMYWYRQDPGQGLRLIYYSQIVNDFQKGDIAEGYSVSREKKESFPLTVTSAQKNPTAFYLCASRTGGNTGELFFGEGSRLTVL.

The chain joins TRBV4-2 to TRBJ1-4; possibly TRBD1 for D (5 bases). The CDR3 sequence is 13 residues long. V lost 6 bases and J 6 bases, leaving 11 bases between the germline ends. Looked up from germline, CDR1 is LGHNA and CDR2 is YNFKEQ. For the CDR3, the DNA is TGTGCCAGCAGTGCCAGGGTAGATGAAAAACTGTTTTTT. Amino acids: CASSARVDEKLFF.

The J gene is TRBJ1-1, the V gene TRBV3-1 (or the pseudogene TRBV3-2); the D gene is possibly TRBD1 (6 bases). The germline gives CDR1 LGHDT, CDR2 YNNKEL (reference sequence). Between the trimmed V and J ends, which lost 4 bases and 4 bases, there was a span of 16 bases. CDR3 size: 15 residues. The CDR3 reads CASSLRGGEGTEAFF. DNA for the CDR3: TGTGCCAGCAGCCTCAGGGGAGGGGAGGGCACTGAAGCTTTCTTT.

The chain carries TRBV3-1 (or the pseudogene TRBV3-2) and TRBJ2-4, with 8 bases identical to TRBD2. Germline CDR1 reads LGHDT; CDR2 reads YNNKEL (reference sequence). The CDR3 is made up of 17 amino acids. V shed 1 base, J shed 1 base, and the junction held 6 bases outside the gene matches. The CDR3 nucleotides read TGTGCCAGCAGCCAAGGAGCGGGGGCAGGGGCCAAAAACATTCAGTACTTC. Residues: CASSQGAGAGAKNIQYF.

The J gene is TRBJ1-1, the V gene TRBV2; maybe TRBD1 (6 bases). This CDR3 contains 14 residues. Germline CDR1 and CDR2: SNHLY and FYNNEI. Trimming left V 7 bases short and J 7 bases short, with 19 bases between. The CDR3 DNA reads TGTGCCAGCAAATTGAACAGGGCGATCGATGAAGCTTTCTTT. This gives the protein CASKLNRAIDEAFF.

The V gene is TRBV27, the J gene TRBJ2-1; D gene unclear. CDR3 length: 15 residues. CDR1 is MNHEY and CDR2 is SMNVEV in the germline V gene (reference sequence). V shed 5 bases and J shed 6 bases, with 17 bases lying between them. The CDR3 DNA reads TGTGCCAGCAGTATGACTTACGAGTCGGGCAATGAGCAGTTCTTC. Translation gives CASSMTYESGNEQFF.

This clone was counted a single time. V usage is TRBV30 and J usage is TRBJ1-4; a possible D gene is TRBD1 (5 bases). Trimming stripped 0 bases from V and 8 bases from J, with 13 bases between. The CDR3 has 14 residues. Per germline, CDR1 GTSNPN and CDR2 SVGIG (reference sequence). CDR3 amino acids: CAWSVKGAWEKLFF. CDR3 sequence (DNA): TGTGCCTGGAGTGTAAAAGGGGCCTGGGAAAAACTGTTTTTT.

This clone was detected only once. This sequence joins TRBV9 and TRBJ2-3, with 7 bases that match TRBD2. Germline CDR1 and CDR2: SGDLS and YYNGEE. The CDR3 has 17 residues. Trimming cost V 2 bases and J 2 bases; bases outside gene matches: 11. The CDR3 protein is CASSVGALAENTDTQYF. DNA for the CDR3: TGTGCCAGCAGCGTGGGCGCGCTAGCGGAGAACACAGATACGCAGTATTTT.

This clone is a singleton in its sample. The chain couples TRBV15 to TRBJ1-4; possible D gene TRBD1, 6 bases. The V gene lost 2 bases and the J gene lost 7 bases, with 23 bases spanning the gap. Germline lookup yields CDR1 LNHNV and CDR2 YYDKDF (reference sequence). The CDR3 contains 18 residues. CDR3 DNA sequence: TGTGCCACCAGCAGATCCGCCCGGGGCAGGGGAGAGGTTGAAAAACTGTTTTTT. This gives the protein CATSRSARGRGEVEKLFF.

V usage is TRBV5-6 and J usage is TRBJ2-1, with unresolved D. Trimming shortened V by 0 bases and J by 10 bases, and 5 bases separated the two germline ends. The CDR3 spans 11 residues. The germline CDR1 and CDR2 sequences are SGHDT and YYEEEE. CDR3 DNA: TGTGCCAGCAGCTTGGTTCGGGAGCAGTTCTTC. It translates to CASSLVREQFF.

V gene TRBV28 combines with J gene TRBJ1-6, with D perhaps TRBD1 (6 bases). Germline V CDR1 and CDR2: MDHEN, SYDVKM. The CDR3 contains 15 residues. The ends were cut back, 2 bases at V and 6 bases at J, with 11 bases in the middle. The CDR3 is CASSLDTGTNSPLHF. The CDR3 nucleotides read TGTGCCAGCAGTTTAGATACAGGGACTAATTCACCCCTCCACTTT.